This paragraph covers one T cell receptor (beta chain) sequence. Clones were read by immunoSEQ multiplex PCR, and TCRdb kept only the in-frame ones, dropping some. The sample lists under 110,000 clones, 95% to 96% occurring once. The data were obtained in a study of technical replicates of blood from several donors. The length of the CDR3 is 19 residues. V was clipped by 4 bases and J by 7 bases; unmatched bases: 18. Germline values: CDR1 MGHRA, CDR2 YSYEKL. This sequence joins TRBV4-1 and TRBJ2-1, with 11 bases identical to TRBD2. The sample consisted of T cells isolated from PBMCs. The receptor was isolated from a human donor in good health. CDR3 nucleotide sequence: TGCGCCAGCAGCCCGCCGGGGCGCCTACTAGCGGGAGTTTGGAATGAGCAGTTCTTC. Protein product: CASSPPGRLLAGVWNEQFF.